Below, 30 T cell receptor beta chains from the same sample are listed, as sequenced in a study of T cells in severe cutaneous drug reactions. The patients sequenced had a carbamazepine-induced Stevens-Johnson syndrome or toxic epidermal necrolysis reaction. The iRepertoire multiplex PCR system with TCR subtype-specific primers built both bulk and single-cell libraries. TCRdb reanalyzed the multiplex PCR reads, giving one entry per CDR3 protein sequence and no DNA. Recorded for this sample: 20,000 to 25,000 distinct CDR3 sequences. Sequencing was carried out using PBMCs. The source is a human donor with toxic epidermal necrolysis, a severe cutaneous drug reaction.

CDR3 residues: CASSSTRTGELFF. The chain combines TRBV11-3 with TRBJ2-2. The CDR3 has 13 amino acids. Germline CDR1 SGHNT, CDR2 YENEEA.

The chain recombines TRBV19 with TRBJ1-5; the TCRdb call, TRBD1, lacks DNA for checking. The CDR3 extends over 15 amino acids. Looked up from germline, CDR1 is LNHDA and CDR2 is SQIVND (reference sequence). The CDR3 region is CASSMGGRGSQPQHF.

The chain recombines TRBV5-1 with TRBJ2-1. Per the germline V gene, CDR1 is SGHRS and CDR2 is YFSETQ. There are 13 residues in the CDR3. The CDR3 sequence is CASMYRPYNEQFF.

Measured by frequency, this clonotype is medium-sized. The CDR3 is CAWSVHGWNEQFF. The genes are TRBV30 and TRBJ2-1. This CDR3 region has 13 residues. In germline, CDR1 is GTSNPN, CDR2 SVGIG (reference sequence).

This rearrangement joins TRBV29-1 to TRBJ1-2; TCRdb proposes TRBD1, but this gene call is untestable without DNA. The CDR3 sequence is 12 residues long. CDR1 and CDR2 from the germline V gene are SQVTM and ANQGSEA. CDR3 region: CSVEGGGYGYTF.

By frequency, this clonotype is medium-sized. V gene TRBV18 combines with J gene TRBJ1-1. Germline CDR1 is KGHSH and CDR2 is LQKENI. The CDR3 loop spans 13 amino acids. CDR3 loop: CASSEDMNTEAFF. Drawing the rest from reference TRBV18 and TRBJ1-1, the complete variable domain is NAGVMQNPRHLVRRRGQEARLRCSPMKGHSHVYWYRQLPEEGLKFMVYLQKENIIDESGMPKERFSAEFPKEGPSILRIQQVVRGDSAAYFCASSEDMNTEAFFGQGTRLTVV.

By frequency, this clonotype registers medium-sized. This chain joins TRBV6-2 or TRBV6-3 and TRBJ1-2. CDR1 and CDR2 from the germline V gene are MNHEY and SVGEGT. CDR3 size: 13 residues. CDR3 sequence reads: CASSWAEDYGYTF.

The CDR3: CASRESGDYGYTF. The chain employs TRBV7-2 and TRBJ1-2; TCRdb designates TRBD1, a call that cannot be tested without DNA. Germline CDR1 SGHTA, CDR2 FQGNSA. This CDR3 spans 13 amino acids.

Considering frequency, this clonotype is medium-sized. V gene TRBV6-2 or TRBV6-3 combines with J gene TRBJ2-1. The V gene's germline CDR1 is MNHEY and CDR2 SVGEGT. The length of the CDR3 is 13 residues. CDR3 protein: CATHPIRYNEQFF.

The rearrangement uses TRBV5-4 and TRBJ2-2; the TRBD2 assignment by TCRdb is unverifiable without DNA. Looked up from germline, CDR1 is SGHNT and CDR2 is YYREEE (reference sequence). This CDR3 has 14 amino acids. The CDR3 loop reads CATTLSGRTGELFF.

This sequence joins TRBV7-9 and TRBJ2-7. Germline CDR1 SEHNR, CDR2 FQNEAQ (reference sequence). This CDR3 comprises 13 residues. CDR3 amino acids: CASSPEPDYEQYF.

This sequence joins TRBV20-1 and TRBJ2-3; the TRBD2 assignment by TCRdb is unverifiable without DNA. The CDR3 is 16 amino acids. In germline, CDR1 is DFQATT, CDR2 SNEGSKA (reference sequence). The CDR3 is CSARVSGLASTDTQYF.

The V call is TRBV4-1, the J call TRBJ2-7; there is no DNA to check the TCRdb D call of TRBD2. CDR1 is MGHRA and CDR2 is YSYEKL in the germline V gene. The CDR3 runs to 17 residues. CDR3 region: CASSQGPRGSASYEQYF.

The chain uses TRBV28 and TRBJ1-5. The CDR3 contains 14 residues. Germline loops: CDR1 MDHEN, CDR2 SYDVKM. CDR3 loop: CASSPQPRNQPQHF.

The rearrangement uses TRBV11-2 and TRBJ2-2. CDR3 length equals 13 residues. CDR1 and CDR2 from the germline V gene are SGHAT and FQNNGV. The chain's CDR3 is CASSKHDTGELFF.

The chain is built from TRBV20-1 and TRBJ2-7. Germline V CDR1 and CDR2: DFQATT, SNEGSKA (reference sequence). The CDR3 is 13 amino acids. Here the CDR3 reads CSARLLYSYEQYF.

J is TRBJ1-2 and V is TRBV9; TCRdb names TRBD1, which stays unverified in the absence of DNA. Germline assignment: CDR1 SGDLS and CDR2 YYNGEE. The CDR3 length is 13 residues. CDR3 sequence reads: CASSAGTVGGYTF.

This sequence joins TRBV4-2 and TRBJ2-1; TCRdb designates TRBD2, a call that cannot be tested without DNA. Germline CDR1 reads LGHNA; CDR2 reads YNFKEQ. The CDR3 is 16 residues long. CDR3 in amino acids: CASSQAPAGGPNEQFF.

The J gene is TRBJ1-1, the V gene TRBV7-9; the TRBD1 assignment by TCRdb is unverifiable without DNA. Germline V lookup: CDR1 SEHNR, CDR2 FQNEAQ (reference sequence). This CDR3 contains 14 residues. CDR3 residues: CASSPGRSNTEAFF.

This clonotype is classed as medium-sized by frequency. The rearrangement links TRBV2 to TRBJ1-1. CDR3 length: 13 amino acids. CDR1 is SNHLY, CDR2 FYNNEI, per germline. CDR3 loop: CASRDSLNTEAFF.

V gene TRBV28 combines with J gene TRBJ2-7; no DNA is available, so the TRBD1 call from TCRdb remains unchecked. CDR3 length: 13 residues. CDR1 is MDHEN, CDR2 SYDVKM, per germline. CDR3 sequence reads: CASSLGQLYEQYF.

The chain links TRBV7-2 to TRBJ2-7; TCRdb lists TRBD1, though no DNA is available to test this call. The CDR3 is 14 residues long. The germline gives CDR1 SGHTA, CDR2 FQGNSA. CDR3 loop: CASSQQGFVDEQYF.

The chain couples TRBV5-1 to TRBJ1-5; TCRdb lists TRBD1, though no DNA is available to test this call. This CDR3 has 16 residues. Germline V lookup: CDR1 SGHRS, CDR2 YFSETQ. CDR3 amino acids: CASSFTGGEENQPQHF.

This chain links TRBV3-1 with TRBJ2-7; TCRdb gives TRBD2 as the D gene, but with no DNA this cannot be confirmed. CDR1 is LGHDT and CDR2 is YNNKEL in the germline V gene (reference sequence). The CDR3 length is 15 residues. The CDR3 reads CASSLSGRSSYEQYF.

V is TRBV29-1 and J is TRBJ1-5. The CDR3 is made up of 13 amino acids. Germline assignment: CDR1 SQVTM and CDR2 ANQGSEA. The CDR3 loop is CSVAENSNQPQHF.

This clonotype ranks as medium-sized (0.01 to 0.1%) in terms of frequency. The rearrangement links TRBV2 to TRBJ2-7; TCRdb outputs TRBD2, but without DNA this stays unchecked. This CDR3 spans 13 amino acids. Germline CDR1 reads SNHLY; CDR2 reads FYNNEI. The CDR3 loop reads CASQPGLRDEQYF.

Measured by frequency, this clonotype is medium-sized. The CDR3 loop is CASSLSLATHYEQYF. This chain joins TRBV7-2 and TRBJ2-7. Germline CDR1 SGHTA, CDR2 FQGNSA. CDR3 size: 15 residues.

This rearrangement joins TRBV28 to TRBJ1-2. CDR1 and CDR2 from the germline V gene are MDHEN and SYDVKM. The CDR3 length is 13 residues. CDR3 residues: CASTLGRDYGYTF.

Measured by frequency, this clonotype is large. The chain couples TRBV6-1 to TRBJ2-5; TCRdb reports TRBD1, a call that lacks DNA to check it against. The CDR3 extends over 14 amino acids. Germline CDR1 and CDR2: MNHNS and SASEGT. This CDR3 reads CASSVGARSETQYF.

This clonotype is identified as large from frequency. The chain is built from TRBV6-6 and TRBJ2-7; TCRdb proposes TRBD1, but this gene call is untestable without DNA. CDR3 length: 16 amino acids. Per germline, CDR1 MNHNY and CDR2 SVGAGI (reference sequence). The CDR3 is CASSPAQGQSAYEQYF.